Shown below are 18 T cell receptor beta chains from a single sample sequenced in a study of identical twins. Using its own MiXCR run on the 5' RACE reads, TCRdb lists one record per CDR3 protein. Of roughly 500,000 distinct CDR3 sequences listed, approximately 22% were seen once; the top ten hold 0.75% to 0.95%. The data were also submitted as part of a second study, on T cells expressing NK-cell markers.

Sequenced input: CD4+ T cells sorted from blood. The receptors were gathered from a woman younger than 30 in good health.

The V and J genes are TRBV29-1 and TRBJ2-7, with a tentative D call TRBD1 (7 bases). CDR1 and CDR2 (germline): SQVTM, ANQGSEA. The CDR3 runs to 15 residues. The V gene lost 7 bases and the J gene lost 2 bases, with 21 bases spanning the gap. CDR3 sequence (DNA): TGCAGCGCCAGAGGGGGGACAGAGGGTACCTACGAGCAGTACTTC. It encodes CSARGGTEGTYEQYF.

Many counts were recorded for this clonotype. The CDR3 DNA reads TGTGCCAGCAGTCCTTCCGGGACAGGGTGGTACAATGAGCAGTTCTTC. It yields the protein CASSPSGTGWYNEQFF. The chain is built from TRBV6-2 or TRBV6-3 and TRBJ2-1; the match to TRBD1 covers 9 bases. The CDR3 runs to 16 residues. Per the germline V gene, CDR1 is MNHEY and CDR2 is SVGEGT. The junction had 9 bases not matched to a gene; V was cut back by 5 bases and J by 4 bases.

This sequence joins TRBV6-5 and TRBJ2-5, with D possibly being TRBD1 (6 bases). Germline V lookup: CDR1 MNHEY, CDR2 SVGAGI. V gave up 8 bases and J gave up 5 bases, with 12 bases separating them. The CDR3 totals 12 residues. CDR3 coding DNA: TGTGCCAGCCACAGGGCCACGGAGACCCAGTACTTC. It specifies CASHRATETQYF.

This clonotype was recorded a few times. This chain connects TRBV5-6 to TRBJ1-1; D is ambiguous. This CDR3 contains 15 residues. Germline V gives CDR1 SGHDT, CDR2 YYEEEE. V shed 4 bases and J shed 0 bases, with 13 bases lying between them. CDR3 sequence: CASSGRTVMNTEAFF. Here the CDR3 DNA reads TGTGCCAGCAGCGGAAGGACGGTCATGAACACTGAAGCTTTCTTT.

This chain joins TRBV5-1 and TRBJ2-5, with D maybe TRBD1 (5 bases). The V end lost 4 bases, the J end lost 1 base, and 14 bases lay between the germline ends. The CDR3 is 15 amino acids. Germline V gene lookup returns CDR1 SGHRS and CDR2 YFSETQ. The CDR3 bases are TGCGCCAGCAGCCCTATCGTGGGGCTCCAAGAGACCCAGTACTTC. As protein: CASSPIVGLQETQYF.

V is TRBV12-5 and J is TRBJ2-3; 11 nucleotides align to TRBD2. Germline V gene lookup returns CDR1 LGHNT and CDR2 FRNRAP. J lost 4 bases, V lost 2 bases, and 8 bases had no gene match. CDR3 length equals 17 residues. The CDR3 reads CASGLPQLAGVPDTQYF. CDR3 DNA: TGTGCTAGTGGTTTGCCTCAACTAGCGGGGGTTCCAGATACGCAGTATTTT.

The chain carries TRBV6-1 and TRBJ2-3; TRBD1 is a possible D gene (6 bases). V lost 0 bases, J lost 1 base, and 8 bases lay in between. Germline V gives CDR1 MNHNS, CDR2 SASEGT. The CDR3 is 15 residues long. The CDR3 DNA is TGTGCCAGCAGTGAAGCGGGGGCGGGCACAGATACGCAGTATTTT. Its translation is CASSEAGAGTDTQYF.

In DNA form, the CDR3 reads TGTGCCAGCAGCTTAAATCAGGGGAAGTCACCCCTCCACTTT. This encodes CASSLNQGKSPLHF. V usage is TRBV7-2 and J usage is TRBJ1-6; a weak D match, TRBD1 (6 bases). The CDR3 has 14 residues. CDR1 is SGHTA, CDR2 FQGNSA, per germline. V dropped 2 bases and J dropped 10 bases, with 12 bases sitting between them. The variable domain in full, completed from reference TRBV7-2 and TRBJ1-6, reads GAGVSQSPSNKVTEKGKDVELRCDPISGHTALYWYRQSLGQGLEFLIYFQGNSAPDKSGLPSDRFSAERTGGSVSTLTIQRTQQEDSAVYLCASSLNQGKSPLHFGNGTRLTVT.

The rearrangement joins TRBV12-3 or TRBV12-4 to TRBJ2-2; possibly TRBD1 or TRBD2 for D (5 bases each). This CDR3 has 13 amino acids. V lost 3 bases and J 8 bases, leaving 10 bases between the germline ends. The CDR3 DNA is TGTGCCAGCAGTTTGAGGGGAAAGGGGGAGCTGTTTTTT. Translated, it gives CASSLRGKGELFF.

This clonotype occurred once. The CDR3 carries no conserved terminal phenylalanine or tryptophan, so it likely arises from a read error. This rearrangement joins TRBV6-1 to TRBJ2-1; D is possibly TRBD2 (5 bases). CDR3 size: 14 residues. The germline CDR1 and CDR2 sequences are MNHNS and SASEGT. Trimming stripped 2 bases from V and 9 bases from J, with 14 bases between. The CDR3 nucleotides read TGTGCCAGCAGTGAAATCCGGGAAAAGGGTGAGCAGTTCCTC. This sequence encodes CASSEIREKGEQFL.

The genes are TRBV5-4 and TRBJ2-1; D might be TRBD1 or TRBD2, each matching 6 bases. The CDR3 has 14 residues. Trimming pared 1 base from V and 6 bases from J, leaving 11 bases between. Germline CDR1 and CDR2: SGHNT and YYREEE (reference sequence). The CDR3 sequence: CASSLTGRSNEQFF. The CDR3 region has the DNA TGTGCCAGCAGCTTGACAGGGAGGTCCAATGAGCAGTTCTTC.

The chain joins TRBV5-1 to TRBJ2-1; maybe TRBD1 (5 bases). V lost 1 base and J 2 bases, leaving 10 bases between the germline ends. The CDR3 contains 15 residues. CDR1 is SGHRS, CDR2 YFSETQ, per germline. Here the CDR3 reads CASSLLQGPYNEQFF. The CDR3 DNA follows: TGCGCCAGCAGCTTGTTGCAGGGCCCCTACAATGAGCAGTTCTTC.

In regard to this clonotype: A junction end diverges from the germline sequence, so it may reflect a read error. The chain has TRBV18 and TRBJ2-5; TRBD2 might be the D (5 bases). Germline V lookup: CDR1 KGHSH, CDR2 LQKENI. The CDR3 contains 13 residues. The CDR3 DNA follows: TGTGCCAGCTCATCGGACTTTCAAGAGATCCAGTACTTC. It translates to CASSSDFQEIQYF.

The chain joins TRBV5-4 to TRBJ2-5, with D hard to call. Germline lookup yields CDR1 SGHNT and CDR2 YYREEE (reference sequence). The V end was cut by 7 bases, the J end by 0 bases, with 7 bases between. This CDR3 comprises 12 residues. The CDR3 coding sequence is TGTGCCAGCGGGATCAACCAAGAGACCCAGTACTTC. It translates to CASGINQETQYF.

This clonotype showed up just once. This chain links TRBV15 with TRBJ1-2, with 7 nucleotides matching TRBD1. There are 14 residues in the CDR3. The V and J ends lost 4 bases and 7 bases, in that order; junction bases with no gene match: 9. The germline gives CDR1 LNHNV, CDR2 YYDKDF (reference sequence). CDR3 nucleotides: TGTGCCACCAGCACATCAGGGGGGGCGGGTGGCTACACCTTC. Translation gives CATSTSGGAGGYTF.

In its sample, this clonotype was seen many times. The V call is TRBV12-3 or TRBV12-4, the J call TRBJ2-5, with no clear D. V was trimmed by 5 bases and J by 5 bases, leaving 6 bases between them. The CDR3 spans 11 residues. The CDR3 reads CASSALETQYF. Written as DNA, the CDR3 is TGTGCCAGCAGTGCTTTGGAGACCCAGTACTTC.

This clonotype was recorded many times. The CDR3 DNA is TGTGCCACCAGCTTGCGGGGGGGCGGAGAGACCCAGTACTTC. Translation: CATSLRGGGETQYF. This chain connects TRBV15 to TRBJ2-5; 9 nucleotides line up with TRBD2. V lost 5 bases and J lost 4; bases outside the gene matches: 5. The germline V gene encodes CDR1 LNHNV and CDR2 YYDKDF (reference sequence). This CDR3 has 14 residues.

This chain uses TRBV29-1 with TRBJ1-1; D might be TRBD1 (5 bases). The CDR3 totals 13 residues. Trimming took off 7 bases at V and 1 base at J, with 13 bases between the two ends. Germline CDR1 SQVTM, CDR2 ANQGSEA. CDR3 nucleotides: TGCAGCGCAGGGTGGGTAGGGAACACTGAAGCTTTCTTT. It specifies CSAGWVGNTEAFF.